This T cell receptor (beta chain) was recorded in a study of human T cells and chemical hapten exposure. Study-wide context: A mostly female patient group had alopecia areata, totalis or universalis.

V was clipped by 0 bases and J by 3 bases, with 3 bases between them. This CDR3 region has 13 residues. Germline CDR1 SGHRS, CDR2 YFSETQ. A word on this clonotype: This likely comes from a read error, as the CDR3 has no conserved phenylalanine or tryptophan at its end.

Time point reported: pre-sensitization, week 0. Treatment defined: therapeutic diphenylcyclopropenone sensitization with weekly scalp DPC. Those who donated were patients with alopecia, 18 to 70 years of age, and suitable for DPC. The library attached unique molecular identifiers to individual cDNA molecules. TCRdb independently ran MiXCR on the RACE reads; one entry per CDR3 protein. In the table there are 250,000 or so distinct CDR3 sequences, 7.5% to 9% of which are singletons. This rearrangement joins TRBV5-1 to TRBJ2-2; no firm D call. The specimen was whole blood, collected in connection with sensitization to the hapten diphenylcyclopropenone (DPC). The source is a woman between 35 and 50 years old with alopecia areata. Some clones in this sample may be carry-over from other donors' samples. DNA of the CDR3: TGCGCCAGCAGCTTGGCCGACACCGGGGAGCTGTTTTTA. This codes for CASSLADTGELFL.